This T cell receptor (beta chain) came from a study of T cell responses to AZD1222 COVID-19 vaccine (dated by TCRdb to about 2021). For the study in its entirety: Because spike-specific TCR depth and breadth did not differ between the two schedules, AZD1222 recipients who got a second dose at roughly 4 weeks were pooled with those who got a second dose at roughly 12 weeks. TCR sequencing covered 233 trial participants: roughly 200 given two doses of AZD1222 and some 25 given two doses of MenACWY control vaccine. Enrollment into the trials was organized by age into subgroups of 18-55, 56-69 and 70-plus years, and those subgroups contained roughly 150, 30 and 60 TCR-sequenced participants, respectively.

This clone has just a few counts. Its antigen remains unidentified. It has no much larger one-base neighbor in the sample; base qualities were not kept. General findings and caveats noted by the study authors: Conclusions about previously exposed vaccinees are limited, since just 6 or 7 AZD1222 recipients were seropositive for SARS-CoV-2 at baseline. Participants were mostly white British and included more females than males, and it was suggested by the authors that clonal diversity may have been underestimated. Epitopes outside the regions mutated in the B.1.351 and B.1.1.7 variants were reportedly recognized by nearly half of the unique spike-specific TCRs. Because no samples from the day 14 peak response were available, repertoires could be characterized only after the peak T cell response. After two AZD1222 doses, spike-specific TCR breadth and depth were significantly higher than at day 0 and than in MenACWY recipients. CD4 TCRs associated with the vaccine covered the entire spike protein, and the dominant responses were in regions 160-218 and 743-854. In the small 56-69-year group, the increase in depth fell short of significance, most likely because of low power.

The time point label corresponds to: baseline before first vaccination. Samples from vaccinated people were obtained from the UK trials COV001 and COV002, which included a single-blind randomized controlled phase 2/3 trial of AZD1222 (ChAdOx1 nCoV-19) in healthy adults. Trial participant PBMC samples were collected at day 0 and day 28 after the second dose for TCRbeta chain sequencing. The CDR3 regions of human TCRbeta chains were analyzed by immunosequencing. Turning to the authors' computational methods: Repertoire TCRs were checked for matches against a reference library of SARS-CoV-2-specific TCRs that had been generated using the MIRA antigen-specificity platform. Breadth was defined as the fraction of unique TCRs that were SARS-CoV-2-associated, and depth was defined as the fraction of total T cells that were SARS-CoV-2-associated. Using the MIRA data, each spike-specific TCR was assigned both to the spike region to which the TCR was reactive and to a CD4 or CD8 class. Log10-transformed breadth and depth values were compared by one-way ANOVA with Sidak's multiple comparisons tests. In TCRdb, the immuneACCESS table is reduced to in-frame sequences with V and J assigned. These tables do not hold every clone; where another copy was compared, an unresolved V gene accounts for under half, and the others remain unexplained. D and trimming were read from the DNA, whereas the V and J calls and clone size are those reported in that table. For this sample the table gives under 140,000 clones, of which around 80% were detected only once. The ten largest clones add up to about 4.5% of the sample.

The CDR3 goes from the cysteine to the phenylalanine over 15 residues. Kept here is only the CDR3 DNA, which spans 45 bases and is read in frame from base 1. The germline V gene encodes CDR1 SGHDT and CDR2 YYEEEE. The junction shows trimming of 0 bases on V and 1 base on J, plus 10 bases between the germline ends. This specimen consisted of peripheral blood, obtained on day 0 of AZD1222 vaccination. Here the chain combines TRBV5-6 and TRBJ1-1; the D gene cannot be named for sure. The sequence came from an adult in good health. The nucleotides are TGTGCCAGCAGCTTGGGTCCGGAAGAGAACACTGAAGCTTTCTTT. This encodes CASSLGPEENTEAFF.